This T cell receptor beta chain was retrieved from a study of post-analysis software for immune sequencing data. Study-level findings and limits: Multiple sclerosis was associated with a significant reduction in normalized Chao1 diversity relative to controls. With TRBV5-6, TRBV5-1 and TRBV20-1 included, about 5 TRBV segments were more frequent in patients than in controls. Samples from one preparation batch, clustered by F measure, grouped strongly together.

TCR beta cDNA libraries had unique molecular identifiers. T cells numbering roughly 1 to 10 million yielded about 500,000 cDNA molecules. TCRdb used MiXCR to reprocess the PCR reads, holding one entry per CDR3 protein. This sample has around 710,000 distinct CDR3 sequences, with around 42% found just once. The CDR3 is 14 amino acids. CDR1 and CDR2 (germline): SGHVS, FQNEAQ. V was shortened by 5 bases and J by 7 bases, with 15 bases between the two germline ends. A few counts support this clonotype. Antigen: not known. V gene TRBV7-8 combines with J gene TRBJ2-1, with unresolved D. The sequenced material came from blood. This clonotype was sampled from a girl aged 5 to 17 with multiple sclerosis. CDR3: CASSLYPPGNEQFF. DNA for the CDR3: TGTGCCAGCAGCCTTTACCCTCCTGGGAATGAGCAGTTCTTC.